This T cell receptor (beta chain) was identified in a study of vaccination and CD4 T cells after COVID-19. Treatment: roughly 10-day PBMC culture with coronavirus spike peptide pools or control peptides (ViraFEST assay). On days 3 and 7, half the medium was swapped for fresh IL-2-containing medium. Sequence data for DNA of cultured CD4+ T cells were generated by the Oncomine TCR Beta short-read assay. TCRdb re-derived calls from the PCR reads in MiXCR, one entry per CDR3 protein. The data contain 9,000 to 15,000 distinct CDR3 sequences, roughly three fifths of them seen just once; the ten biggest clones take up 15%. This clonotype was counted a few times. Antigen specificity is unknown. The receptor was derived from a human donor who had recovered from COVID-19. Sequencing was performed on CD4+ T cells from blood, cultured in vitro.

The CDR3 region has the DNA TGTGCCAGCAGTTACGGGCACAGGGTGAACACTGAAGCTTTCTTT. Its translation: CASSYGHRVNTEAFF. V gene TRBV6-5 combines with J gene TRBJ1-1; tentative D call: TRBD1 (6 bases). CDR3 length equals 15 residues. The germline V and J ends were trimmed by 2 bases and 0 bases, with 10 bases remaining between them. CDR1 MNHEY and CDR2 SVGAGI come from the germline V gene.